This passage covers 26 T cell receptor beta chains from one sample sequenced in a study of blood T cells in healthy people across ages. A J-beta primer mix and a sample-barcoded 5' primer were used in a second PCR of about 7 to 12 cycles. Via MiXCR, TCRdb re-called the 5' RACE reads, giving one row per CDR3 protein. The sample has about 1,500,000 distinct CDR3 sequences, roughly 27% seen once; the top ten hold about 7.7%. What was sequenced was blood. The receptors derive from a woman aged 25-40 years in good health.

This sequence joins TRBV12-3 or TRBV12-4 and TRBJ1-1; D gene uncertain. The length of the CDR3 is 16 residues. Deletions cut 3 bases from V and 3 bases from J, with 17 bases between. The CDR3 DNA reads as TGTGCCAGCAGTTTGCCCCGGACGAGAAGGTACACTGAAGCTTTCTTT. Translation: CASSLPRTRRYTEAFF.

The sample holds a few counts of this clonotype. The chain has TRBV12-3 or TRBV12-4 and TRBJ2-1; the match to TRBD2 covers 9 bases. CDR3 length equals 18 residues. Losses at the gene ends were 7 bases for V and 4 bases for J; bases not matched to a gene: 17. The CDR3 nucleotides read TGTGCCAGCACCGTGGATGGGGTCGGCGGGGGGGATTACAATGAGCAGTTCTTC. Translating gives CASTVDGVGGGDYNEQFF.

The CDR3 DNA reads TGTGCCAGCAGCTTAGACCCGGTGGAATATAGCAATCAGCCCCAGCATTTT. Protein product: CASSLDPVEYSNQPQHF. This sequence joins TRBV11-2 and TRBJ1-5, with D unresolved. Germline lookup yields CDR1 SGHAT and CDR2 FQNNGV. The CDR3 has 17 amino acids. Trimming left V 0 bases short and J 0 bases short, with 12 bases between.

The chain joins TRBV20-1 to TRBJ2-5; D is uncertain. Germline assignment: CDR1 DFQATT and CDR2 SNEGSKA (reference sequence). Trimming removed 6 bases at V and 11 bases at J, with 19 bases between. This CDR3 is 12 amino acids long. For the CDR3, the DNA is TGCAGTGCGAGCCACCTTGGCAACCGGCAGTACTTC. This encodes CSASHLGNRQYF.

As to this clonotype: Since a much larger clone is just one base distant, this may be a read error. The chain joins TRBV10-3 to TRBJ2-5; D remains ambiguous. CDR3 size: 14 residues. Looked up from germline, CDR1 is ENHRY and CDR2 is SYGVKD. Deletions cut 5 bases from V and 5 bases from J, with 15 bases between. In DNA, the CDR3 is TGTGCCATCAGTATAGGGTCCGTGAGGGAGACCCAGTACTTC. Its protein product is CAISIGSVRETQYF.

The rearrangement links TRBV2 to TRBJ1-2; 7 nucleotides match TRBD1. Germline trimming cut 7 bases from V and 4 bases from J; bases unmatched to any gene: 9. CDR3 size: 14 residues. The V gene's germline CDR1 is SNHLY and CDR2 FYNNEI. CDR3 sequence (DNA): TGTGCCAGCAATCGGAGAGGGGGCGTCTATGGCTACACCTTC. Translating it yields CASNRRGGVYGYTF.

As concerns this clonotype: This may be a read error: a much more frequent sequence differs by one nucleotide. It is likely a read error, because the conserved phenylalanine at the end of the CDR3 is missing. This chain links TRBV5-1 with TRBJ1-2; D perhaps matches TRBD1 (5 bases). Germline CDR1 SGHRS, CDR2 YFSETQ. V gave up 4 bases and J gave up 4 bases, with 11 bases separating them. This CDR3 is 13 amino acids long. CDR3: CASSRDDSYGYTL. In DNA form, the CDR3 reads TGCGCCAGCAGCCGAGACGACAGCTATGGCTACACCTTA.

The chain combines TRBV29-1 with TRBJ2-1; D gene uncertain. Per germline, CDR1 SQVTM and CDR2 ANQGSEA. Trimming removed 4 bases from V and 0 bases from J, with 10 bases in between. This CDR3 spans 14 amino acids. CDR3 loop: CSVGVRSSYNEQFF. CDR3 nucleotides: TGCAGCGTTGGGGTTAGGAGCTCCTACAATGAGCAGTTCTTC.

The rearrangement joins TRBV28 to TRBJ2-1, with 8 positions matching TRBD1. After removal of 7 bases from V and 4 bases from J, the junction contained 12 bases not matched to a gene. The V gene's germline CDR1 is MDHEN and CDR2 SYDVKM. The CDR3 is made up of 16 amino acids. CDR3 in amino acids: CASTEGGTGVYNEQFF. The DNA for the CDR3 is TGTGCCAGCACCGAAGGGGGGACAGGAGTTTACAATGAGCAGTTCTTC. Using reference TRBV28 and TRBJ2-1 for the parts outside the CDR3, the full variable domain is DVKVTQSSRYLVKRTGEKVFLECVQDMDHENMFWYRQDPGLGLRLIYFSYDVKMKEKGDIPEGYSVSREKKERFSLILESASTNQTSMYLCASTEGGTGVYNEQFFGPGTRLTVL.

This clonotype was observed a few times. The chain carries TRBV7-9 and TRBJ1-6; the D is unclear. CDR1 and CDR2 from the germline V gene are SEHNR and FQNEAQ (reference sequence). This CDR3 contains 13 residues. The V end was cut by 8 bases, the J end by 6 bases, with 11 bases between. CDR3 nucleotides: TGTGCCAGCGGAGCTACGGGTAATTCACCCCTCCACTTT. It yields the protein CASGATGNSPLHF.

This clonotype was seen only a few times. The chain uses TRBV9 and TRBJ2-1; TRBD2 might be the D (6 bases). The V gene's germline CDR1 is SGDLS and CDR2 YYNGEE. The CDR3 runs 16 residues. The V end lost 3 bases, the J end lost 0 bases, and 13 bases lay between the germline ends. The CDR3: CASSARGTSSYNEQFF. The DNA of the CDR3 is TGTGCCAGCAGCGCGCGGGGTACGAGCTCCTACAATGAGCAGTTCTTC.

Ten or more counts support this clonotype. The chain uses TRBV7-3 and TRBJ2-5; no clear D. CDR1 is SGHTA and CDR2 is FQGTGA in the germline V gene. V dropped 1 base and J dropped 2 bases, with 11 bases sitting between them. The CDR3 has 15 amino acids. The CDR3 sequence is CASSLKGGSQETQYF. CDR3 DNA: TGTGCCAGCAGCTTAAAGGGCGGCAGTCAAGAGACCCAGTACTTC.

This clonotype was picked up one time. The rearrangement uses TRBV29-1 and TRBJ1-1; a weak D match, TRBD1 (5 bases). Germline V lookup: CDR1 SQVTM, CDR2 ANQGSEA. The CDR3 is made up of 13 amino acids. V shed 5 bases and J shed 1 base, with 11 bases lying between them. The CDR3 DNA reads TGCAGCGTTTTGGGACCGCAGAACACTGAAGCTTTCTTT. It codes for CSVLGPQNTEAFF.

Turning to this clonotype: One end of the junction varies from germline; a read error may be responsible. The CDR3 DNA is TGTGCCAGCAGTTTACGAGGGGAGGCAACTAATGAAAAACGGTTTTTT. This encodes CASSLRGEATNEKRFF. The gene calls are TRBV7-3 and TRBJ1-4; TRBD1 might be the D (5 bases). Germline V lookup: CDR1 SGHTA, CDR2 FQGTGA. This CDR3 has 16 residues.

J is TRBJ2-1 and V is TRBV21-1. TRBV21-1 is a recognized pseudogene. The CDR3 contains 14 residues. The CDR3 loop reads CASSKADGDNEQFF. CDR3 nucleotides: TGTGCCAGCAGCAAAGCCGACGGGGACAATGAGCAGTTCTTC.

This CDR3 reads CASSPMGTGELFF. The CDR3 DNA is TGTGCCAGCAGCCCCATGGGTACCGGGGAGCTGTTTTTT. The rearrangement links TRBV12-3 or TRBV12-4 to TRBJ2-2; D not certain. The CDR3 length is 13 residues. Trimming stripped 6 bases from V and 5 bases from J, with 10 bases between.

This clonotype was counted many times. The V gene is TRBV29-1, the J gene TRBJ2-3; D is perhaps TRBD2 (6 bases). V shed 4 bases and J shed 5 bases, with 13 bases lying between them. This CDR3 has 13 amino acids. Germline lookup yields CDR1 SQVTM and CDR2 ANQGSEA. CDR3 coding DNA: TGCAGCGTTGTTGGGACTTCCCGAGATACGCAGTATTTT. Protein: CSVVGTSRDTQYF.

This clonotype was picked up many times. The CDR3 spells CASSDPGTHLYGYTF. The DNA of the CDR3 is TGCGCCAGCAGCGACCCCGGGACACACCTTTATGGCTACACCTTC. The chain carries TRBV5-1 and TRBJ1-2, with a weak D call TRBD1 (6 bases). The CDR3 has 15 residues. Germline CDR1 SGHRS, CDR2 YFSETQ. Trimming removed 4 bases from V and 5 bases from J, with 18 bases in between.

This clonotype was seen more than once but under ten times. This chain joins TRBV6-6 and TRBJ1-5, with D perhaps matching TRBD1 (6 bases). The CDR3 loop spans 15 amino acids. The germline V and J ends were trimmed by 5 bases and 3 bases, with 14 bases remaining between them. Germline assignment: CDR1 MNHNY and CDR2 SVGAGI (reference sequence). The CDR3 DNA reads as TGTGCCAGCAGTAGAACTAGGGGGGCCAATCAGCCCCAGCATTTT. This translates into CASSRTRGANQPQHF.

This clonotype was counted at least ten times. The CDR3 DNA reads as TGCAGTGCTAGGGGCTGGGGACAGGGGGTCTACGAGCAGTACTTC. Translation gives CSARGWGQGVYEQYF. The chain is built from TRBV20-1 and TRBJ2-7, with TRBD1 matching over 11 bases. CDR1 and CDR2 (germline): DFQATT, SNEGSKA (reference sequence). The junction had 7 bases not matched to a gene; V was cut back by 3 bases and J by 3 bases. The CDR3 runs 15 residues.

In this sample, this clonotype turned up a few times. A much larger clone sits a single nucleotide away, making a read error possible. The DNA for the CDR3 is TGCGCCAACAGCTTAGGAGGGGGCGCATTTGGGGCCAACGTCCTGACTTTC. It translates to CANSLGGGAFGANVLTF. The V and J genes are TRBV5-1 and TRBJ2-6; a weak D match, TRBD1 (7 bases). The CDR3 consists of 17 residues. Germline CDR1 and CDR2: SGHRS and YFSETQ.

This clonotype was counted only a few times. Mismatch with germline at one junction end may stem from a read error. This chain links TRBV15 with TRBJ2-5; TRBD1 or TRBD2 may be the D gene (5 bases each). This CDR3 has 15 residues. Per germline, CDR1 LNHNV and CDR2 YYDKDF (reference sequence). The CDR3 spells CATSRPGRRQETRYF. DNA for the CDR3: TGTGCCACCAGCAGACCGGGACGGCGCCAAGAGACCCGGTACTTC.

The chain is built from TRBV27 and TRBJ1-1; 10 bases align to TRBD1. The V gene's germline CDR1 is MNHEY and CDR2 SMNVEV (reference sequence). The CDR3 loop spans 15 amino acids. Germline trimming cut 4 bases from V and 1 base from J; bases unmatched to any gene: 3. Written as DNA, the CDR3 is TGTGCCAGCAGTTCGGGACAGGGGACGAACACTGAAGCTTTCTTT. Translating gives CASSSGQGTNTEAFF.

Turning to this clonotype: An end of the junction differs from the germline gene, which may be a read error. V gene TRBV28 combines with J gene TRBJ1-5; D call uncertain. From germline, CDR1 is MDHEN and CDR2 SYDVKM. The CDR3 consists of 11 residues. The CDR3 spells CACSFLGGWHF. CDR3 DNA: TGTGCCTGCAGTTTTCTCGGCGGCTGGCATTTT.

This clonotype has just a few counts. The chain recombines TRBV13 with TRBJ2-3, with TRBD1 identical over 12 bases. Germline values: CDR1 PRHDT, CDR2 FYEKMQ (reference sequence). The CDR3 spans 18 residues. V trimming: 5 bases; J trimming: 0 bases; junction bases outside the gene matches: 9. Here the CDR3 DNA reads TGTGCCAGCAGCCCCACCGGGACAGGGGGCCCTAGCACAGATACGCAGTATTTT. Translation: CASSPTGTGGPSTDTQYF.

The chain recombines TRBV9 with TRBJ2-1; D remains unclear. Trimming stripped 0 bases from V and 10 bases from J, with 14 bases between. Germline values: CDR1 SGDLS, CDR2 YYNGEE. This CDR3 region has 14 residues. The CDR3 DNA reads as TGTGCCAGCAGCGTAGGAAATTCTCCCTACGAGCAGTTCTTC. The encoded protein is CASSVGNSPYEQFF. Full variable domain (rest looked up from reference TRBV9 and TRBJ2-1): DSGVTQTPKHLITATGQRVTLRCSPRSGDLSVYWYQQSLDQGLQFLIQYYNGEERAKGNILERFSAQQFPDLHSELNLSSLELGDSALYFCASSVGNSPYEQFFGPGTRLTVL.